Below, one T cell receptor (beta chain) is given with its context. Participants, about 18 to 90 years old, spanned 25 or so US areas. Symptom resolution, clearance, or two negative PCRs marked the recovered donors of Cohort 3. Germline-derived CDR1 and CDR2 are MDHEN and SYDVKM. The V end was cut by 5 bases, the J end by 4 bases, with 11 bases between. The CDR3 is 13 residues long. The sample comes from a study of blood T cell repertoires in COVID-19. As for the study in general: COVID-19 samples from acute and convalescent phases originated in the United States, Italy and Spain. PBMCs, B-cell-depleted T cells, or T cells were the source of the cDNA or gDNA that made up the material.

TCRdb keeps only in-frame clones here, not all; method: immunoSEQ multiplex PCR. This repertoire shows a few hundred thousand clones, about 90% found once; its top ten account for 1.9%. This clonotype was sampled from a woman aged 60-70 years who had recovered from COVID-19. The chain joins TRBV28 to TRBJ2-5; no firm D call. The sequencing sample was made of PBMCs or T cells enriched from blood (not recorded which). This CDR3 reads CASSNNPGETQYF. CDR3 DNA: TGTGCCAGCAGTAACAATCCGGGAGAGACCCAGTACTTC. Full variable domain (rest looked up from reference TRBV28 and TRBJ2-5): DVKVTQSSRYLVKRTGEKVFLECVQDMDHENMFWYRQDPGLGLRLIYFSYDVKMKEKGDIPEGYSVSREKKERFSLILESASTNQTSMYLCASSNNPGETQYFGPGTRLLVL.